The clone carrying this T cell receptor (beta chain) has only a few counts. Its antigen is still unknown. The data stem from a study of blood T cells in healthy people across ages. The CDR3 has 20 amino acids. V shed 3 bases and J shed 3 bases, with 27 bases lying between them. CDR1 and CDR2 from the germline V gene are MDHEN and SYDVKM. The authors ran a second PCR of roughly 6 to 12 cycles using a sample-barcoded 5' primer and a J-beta primer mix. TCRdb re-analysed the 5' RACE reads in MiXCR, keeping a single row per CDR3 protein. The sample includes about 1,000,000 distinct CDR3 sequences, 40% to 50% of them seen just once. Each donor gave 9.5 to 10 milliliters of peripheral blood. Study-level points and caveats: In older individuals, TCR beta diversity per million T cells was lower, falling roughly linearly with age.

Sequenced material: blood. The source of this sequence is a woman aged 55 to 70 in good health. This sequence joins TRBV28 and TRBJ2-4, with D perhaps TRBD2 (5 bases). CDR3 sequence reads: CASSFSGWGQASQVKNIQYF. The CDR3 DNA is TGTGCCAGCAGTTTCTCGGGGTGGGGTCAAGCGTCCCAAGTCAAAAACATTCAGTACTTC. Together with reference TRBV28 and TRBJ2-4, the CDR3 gives the full variable domain: DVKVTQSSRYLVKRTGEKVFLECVQDMDHENMFWYRQDPGLGLRLIYFSYDVKMKEKGDIPEGYSVSREKKERFSLILESASTNQTSMYLCASSFSGWGQASQVKNIQYFGAGTRLSVL.